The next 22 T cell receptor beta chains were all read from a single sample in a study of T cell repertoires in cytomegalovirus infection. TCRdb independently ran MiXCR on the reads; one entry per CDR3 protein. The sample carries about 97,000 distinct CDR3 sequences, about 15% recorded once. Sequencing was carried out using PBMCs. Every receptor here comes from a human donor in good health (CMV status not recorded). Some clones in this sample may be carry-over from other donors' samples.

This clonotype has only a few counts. CDR3 in amino acids: CAIPEGDGGDTQYF. CDR3 DNA: TGTGCCATCCCCGAAGGGGACGGGGGAGATACGCAGTATTTT. The V gene is TRBV2, the J gene TRBJ2-3; D is possibly TRBD2 (6 bases). CDR3 length: 14 amino acids. Trimming stripped 10 bases from V and 5 bases from J, with 19 bases between. Germline lookup yields CDR1 SNHLY and CDR2 FYNNEI.

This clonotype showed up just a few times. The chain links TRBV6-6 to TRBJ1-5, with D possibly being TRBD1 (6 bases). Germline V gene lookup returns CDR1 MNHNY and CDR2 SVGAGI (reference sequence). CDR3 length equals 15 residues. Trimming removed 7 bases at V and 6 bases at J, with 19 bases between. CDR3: CASIPTGRGSQPQHF. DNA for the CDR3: TGTGCCAGCATCCCAACCGGGAGGGGGAGTCAGCCCCAGCATTTT.

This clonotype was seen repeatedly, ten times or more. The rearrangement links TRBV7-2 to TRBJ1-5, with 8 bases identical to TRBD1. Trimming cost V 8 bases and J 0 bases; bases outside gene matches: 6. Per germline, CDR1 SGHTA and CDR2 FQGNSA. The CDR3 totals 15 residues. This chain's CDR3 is CASGQGGFSNQPQHF. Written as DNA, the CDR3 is TGTGCCAGCGGACAGGGCGGTTTTAGCAATCAGCCCCAGCATTTT.

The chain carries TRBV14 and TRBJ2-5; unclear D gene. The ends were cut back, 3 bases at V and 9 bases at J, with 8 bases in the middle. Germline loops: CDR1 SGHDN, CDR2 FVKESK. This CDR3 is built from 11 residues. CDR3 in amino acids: CASSQGEAQYF. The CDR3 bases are TGTGCCAGCAGCCAGGGTGAGGCCCAGTACTTC.

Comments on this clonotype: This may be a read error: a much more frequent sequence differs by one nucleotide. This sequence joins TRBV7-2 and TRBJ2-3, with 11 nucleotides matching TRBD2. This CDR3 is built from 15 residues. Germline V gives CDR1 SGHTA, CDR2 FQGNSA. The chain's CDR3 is CACSATSGGLDTQYF. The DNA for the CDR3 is TGTGCCTGCAGCGCAACTAGCGGGGGTTTAGATACGCAGTATTTT.

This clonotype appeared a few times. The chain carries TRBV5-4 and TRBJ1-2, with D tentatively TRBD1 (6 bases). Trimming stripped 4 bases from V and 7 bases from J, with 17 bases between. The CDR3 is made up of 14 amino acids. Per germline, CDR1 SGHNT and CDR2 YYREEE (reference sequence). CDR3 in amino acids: CASSRGGYGGGYTF. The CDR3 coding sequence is TGTGCCAGCAGCAGGGGGGGGTATGGCGGTGGCTACACCTTC.

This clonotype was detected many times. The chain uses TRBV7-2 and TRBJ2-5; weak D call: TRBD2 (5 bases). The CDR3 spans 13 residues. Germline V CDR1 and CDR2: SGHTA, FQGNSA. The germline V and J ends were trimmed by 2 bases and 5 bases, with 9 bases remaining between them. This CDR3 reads CASSLNTGETQYF. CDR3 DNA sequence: TGTGCCAGCAGCTTAAACACGGGGGAGACCCAGTACTTC.

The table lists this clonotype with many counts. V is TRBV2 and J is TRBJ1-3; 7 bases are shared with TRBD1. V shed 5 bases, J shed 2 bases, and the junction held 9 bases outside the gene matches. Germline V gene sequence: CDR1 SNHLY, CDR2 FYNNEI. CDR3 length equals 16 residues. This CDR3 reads CASSSQTGDAGNTIYF. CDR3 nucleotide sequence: TGTGCCAGCAGTAGTCAAACAGGGGACGCTGGAAACACCATATATTTT.

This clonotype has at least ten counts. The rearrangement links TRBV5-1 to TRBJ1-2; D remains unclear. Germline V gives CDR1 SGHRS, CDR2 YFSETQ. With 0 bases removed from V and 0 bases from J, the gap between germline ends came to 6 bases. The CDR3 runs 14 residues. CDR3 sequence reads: CASSLVGTNYGYTF. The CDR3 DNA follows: TGCGCCAGCAGCTTGGTCGGGACTAACTATGGCTACACCTTC.

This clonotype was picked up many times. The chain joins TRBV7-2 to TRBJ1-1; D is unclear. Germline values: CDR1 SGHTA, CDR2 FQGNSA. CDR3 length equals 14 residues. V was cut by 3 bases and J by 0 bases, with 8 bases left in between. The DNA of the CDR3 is TGTGCCAGCAGCTTGGGAAATTTGAACACTGAAGCTTTCTTT. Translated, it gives CASSLGNLNTEAFF.

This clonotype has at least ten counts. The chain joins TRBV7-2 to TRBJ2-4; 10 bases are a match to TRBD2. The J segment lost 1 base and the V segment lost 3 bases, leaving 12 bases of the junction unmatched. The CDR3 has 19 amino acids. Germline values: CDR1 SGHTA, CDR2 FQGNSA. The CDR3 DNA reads TGTGCCAGCAGCTTGGAGCGGGGGGGACGAAAAGGGGCCAAAAACATTCAGTACTTC. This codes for CASSLERGGRKGAKNIQYF.

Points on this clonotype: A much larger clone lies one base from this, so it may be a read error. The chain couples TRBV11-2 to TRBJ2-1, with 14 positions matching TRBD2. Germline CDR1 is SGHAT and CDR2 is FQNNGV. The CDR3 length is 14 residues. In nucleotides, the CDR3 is TGTGCCATCAGCTCTCGACTAGCGGGGGGGATCCGATTCTTC. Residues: CAISSRLAGGIRFF.

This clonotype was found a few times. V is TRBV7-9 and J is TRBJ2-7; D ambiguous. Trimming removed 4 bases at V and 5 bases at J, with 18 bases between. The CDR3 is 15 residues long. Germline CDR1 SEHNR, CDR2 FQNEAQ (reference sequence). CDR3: CASSSSHTVSDEQYF. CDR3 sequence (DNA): TGTGCCAGCAGCTCCAGCCATACAGTATCCGACGAGCAGTACTTC.

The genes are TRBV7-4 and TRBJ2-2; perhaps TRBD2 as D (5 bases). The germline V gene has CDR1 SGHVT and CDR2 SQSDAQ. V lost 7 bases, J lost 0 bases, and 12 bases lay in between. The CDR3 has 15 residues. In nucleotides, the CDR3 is TGTGCCAGCACCAACTACGGGGCGAACACCGGGGAGCTGTTTTTT. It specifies CASTNYGANTGELFF.

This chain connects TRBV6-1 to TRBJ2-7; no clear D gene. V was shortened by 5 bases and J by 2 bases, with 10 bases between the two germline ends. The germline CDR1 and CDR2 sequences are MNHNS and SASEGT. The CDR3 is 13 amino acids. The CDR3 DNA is TGTGCCAGCAGTCCGAGACGAGCCTACGAGCAGTACTTC. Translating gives CASSPRRAYEQYF.

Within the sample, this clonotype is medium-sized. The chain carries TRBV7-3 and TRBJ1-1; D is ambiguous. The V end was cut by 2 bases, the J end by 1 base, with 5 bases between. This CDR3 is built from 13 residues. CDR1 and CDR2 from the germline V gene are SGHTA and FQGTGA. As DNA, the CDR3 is TGTGCCAGCAGCTTACAGGAGAACACTGAAGCTTTCTTT. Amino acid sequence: CASSLQENTEAFF. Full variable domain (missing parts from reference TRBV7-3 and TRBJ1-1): GAGVSQTPSNKVTEKGKYVELRCDPISGHTALYWYRQSLGQGPEFLIYFQGTGAADDSGLPNDRFFAVRPEGSVSTLKIQRTERGDSAVYLCASSLQENTEAFFGQGTRLTVV.

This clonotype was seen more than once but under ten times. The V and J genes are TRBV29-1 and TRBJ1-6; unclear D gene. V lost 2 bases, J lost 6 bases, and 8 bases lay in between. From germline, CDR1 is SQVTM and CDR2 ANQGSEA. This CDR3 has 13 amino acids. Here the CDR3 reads CSVEPGRNSPLHF. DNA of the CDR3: TGCAGCGTTGAACCGGGTCGTAATTCACCCCTCCACTTT.

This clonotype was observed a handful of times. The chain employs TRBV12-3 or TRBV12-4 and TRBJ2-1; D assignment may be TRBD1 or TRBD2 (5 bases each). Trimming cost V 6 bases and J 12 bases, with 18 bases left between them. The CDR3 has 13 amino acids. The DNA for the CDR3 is TGTGCCAGCAGCGGCTCCTATTCCGGGACGCAGTTCTTC. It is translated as CASSGSYSGTQFF.

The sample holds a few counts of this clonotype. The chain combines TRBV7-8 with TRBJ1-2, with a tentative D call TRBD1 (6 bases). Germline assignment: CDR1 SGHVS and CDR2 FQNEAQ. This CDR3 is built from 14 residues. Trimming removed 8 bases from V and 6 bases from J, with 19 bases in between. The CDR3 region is CASSSQGSSHGYTF. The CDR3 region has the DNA TGTGCCAGCTCCTCTCAGGGGTCTTCGCATGGCTACACCTTC.

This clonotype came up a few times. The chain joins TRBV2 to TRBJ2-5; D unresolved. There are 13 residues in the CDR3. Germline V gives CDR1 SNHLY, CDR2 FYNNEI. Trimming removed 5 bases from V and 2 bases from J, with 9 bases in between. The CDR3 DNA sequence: TGTGCCAGCAGTTCTGACTGGCAAGAGACCCAGTACTTC. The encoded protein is CASSSDWQETQYF. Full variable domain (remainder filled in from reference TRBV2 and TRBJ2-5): EPEVTQTPSHQVTQMGQEVILRCVPISNHLYFYWYRQILGQKVEFLVSFYNNEISEKSEIFDDQFSVERPDGSNFTLKIRSTKLEDSAMYFCASSSDWQETQYFGPGTRLLVL.

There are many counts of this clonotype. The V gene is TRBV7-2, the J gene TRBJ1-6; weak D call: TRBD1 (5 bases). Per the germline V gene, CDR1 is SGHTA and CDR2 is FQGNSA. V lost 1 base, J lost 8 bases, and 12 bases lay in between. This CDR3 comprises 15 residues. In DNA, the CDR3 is TGTGCCAGCAGCTTAGGTGGGGGAAAGTATTCACCCCTCCACTTT. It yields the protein CASSLGGGKYSPLHF.

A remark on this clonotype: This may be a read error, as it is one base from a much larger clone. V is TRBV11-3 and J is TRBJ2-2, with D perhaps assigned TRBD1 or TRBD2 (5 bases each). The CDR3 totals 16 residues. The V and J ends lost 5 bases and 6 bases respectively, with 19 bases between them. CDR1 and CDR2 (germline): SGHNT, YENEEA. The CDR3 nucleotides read TGTGCCAGCAGCCGTGAGGGAAAGGGACGTCCCGGGGAGCTGTTTTTT. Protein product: CASSREGKGRPGELFF.